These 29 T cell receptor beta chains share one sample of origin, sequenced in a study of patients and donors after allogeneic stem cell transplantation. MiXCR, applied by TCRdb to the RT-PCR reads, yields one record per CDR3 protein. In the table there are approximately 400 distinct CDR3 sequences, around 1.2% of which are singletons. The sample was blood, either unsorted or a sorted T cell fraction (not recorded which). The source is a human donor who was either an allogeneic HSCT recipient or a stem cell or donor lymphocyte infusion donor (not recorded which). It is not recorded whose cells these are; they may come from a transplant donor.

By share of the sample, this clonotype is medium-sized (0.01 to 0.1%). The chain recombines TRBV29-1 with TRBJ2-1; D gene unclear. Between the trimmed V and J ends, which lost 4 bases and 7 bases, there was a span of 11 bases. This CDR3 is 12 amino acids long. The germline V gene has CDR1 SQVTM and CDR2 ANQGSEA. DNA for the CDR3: TGCAGCGTTGCGGCCTTCGCGAATGAGCAGTTCTTC. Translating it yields CSVAAFANEQFF.

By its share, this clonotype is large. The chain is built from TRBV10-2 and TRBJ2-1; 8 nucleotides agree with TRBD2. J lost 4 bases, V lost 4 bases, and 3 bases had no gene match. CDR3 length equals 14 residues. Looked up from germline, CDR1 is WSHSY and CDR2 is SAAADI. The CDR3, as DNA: TGCGCCAGCAGTGGGGCGGGGGGATACAATGAGCAGTTCTTC. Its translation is CASSGAGGYNEQFF.

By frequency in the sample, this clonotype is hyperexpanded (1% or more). CDR3 amino acids: CASSLGTAYGYTF. Here the CDR3 DNA reads TGTGCCAGCAGCCTTGGGACAGCCTATGGCTACACCTTC. The rearrangement uses TRBV14 and TRBJ1-2; 7 nucleotides agree with TRBD1. Germline V lookup: CDR1 SGHDN, CDR2 FVKESK. V lost 4 bases to trimming and J lost 4 bases; unmatched junction nucleotides: 3. The CDR3 spans 13 residues.

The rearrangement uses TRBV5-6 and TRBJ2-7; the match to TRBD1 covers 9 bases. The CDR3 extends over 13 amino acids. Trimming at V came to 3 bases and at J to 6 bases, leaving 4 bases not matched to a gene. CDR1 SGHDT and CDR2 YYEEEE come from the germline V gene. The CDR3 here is CASSYGTGREQYF. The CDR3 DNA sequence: TGTGCCAGCAGCTACGGGACAGGGCGCGAGCAGTACTTC. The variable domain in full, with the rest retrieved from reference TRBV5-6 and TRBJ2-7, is DAGVTQSPTHLIKTRGQQVTLRCSPKSGHDTVSWYQQALGQGPQFIFQYYEEEERQRGNFPDRFSGHQFPNYSSELNVNALLLGDSALYLCASSYGTGREQYFGPGTRLTVT.

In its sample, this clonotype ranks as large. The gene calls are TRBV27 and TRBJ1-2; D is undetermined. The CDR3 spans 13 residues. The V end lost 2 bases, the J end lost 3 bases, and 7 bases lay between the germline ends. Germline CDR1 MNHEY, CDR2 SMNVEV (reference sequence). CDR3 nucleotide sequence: TGTGCCAGCAGTTTACCGGAGGACTATGGCTACACCTTC. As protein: CASSLPEDYGYTF.

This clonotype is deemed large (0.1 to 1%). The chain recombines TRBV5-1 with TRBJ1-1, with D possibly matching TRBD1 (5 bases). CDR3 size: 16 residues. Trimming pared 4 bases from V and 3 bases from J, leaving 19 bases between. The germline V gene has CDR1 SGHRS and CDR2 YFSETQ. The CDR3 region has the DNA TGCGCCAGCAGCACAGACATGTGGCAGGGCGACACTGAAGCTTTCTTT. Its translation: CASSTDMWQGDTEAFF.

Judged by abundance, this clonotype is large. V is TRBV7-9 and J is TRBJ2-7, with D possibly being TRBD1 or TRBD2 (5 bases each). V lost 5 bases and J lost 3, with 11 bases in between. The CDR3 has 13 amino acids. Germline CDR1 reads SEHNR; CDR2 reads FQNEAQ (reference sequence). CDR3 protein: CASSVGTNYEQYF. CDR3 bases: TGTGCCAGCAGCGTCGGGACGAACTACGAGCAGTACTTC.

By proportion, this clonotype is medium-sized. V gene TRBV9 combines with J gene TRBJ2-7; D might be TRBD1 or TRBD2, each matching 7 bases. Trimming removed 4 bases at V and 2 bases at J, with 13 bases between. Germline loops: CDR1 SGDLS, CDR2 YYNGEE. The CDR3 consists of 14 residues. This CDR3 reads CASSPGRGPYEQYF. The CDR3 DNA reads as TGTGCCAGCAGCCCGGGGAGGGGGCCCTACGAGCAGTACTTC.

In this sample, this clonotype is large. Here the CDR3 DNA reads TGCGCCAGCAGCTTGGCCGGGTTCCCCACAGATACGCAGTATTTT. Protein sequence: CASSLAGFPTDTQYF. The chain recombines TRBV5-1 with TRBJ2-3, with unresolved D. CDR1 and CDR2 (germline): SGHRS, YFSETQ. The CDR3 is made up of 15 amino acids. Trimming took off 0 bases at V and 2 bases at J, with 10 bases between the two ends. The full variable domain, completed using reference TRBV5-1 and TRBJ2-3, is KAGVTQTPRYLIKTRGQQVTLSCSPISGHRSVSWYQQTPGQGLQFLFEYFSETQRNKGNFPGRFSGRQFSNSRSEMNVSTLELGDSALYLCASSLAGFPTDTQYFGPGTRLTVL.

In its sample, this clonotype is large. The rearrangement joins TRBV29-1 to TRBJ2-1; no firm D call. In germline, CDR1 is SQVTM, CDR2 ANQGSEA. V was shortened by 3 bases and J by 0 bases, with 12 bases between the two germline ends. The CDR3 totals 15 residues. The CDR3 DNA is TGCAGCGTTGACCCCGGAACCAGCTCCTACAATGAGCAGTTCTTC. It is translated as CSVDPGTSSYNEQFF.

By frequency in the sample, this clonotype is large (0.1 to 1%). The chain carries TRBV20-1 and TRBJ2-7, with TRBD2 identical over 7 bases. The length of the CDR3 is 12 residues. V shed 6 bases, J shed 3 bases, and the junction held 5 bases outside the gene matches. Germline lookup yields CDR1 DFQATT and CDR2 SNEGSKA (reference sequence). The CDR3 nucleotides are TGCAGTGCCGGACTAGTCAACTACGAGCAGTACTTC. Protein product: CSAGLVNYEQYF.

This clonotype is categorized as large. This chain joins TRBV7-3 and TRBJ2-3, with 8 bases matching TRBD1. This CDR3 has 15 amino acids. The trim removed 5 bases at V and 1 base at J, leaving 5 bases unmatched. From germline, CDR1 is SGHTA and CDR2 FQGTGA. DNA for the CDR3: TGTGCCAGCAGCCGAACAGGGGGAGGCACAGATACGCAGTATTTT. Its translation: CASSRTGGGTDTQYF.

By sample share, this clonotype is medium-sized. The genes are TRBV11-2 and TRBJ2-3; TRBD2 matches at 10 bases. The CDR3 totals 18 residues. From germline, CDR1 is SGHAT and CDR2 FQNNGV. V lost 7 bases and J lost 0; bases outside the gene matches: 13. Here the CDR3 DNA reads TGTGCCAGCAATCGCCTGGCTAGCGGGGGCCCCAGCACAGATACGCAGTATTTT. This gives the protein CASNRLASGGPSTDTQYF.

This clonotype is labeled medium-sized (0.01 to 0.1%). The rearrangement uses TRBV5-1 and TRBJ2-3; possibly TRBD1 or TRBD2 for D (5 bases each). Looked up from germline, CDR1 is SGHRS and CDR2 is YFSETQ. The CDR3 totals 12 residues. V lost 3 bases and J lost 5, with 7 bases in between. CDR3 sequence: CASSYGGDTQYF. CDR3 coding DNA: TGCGCCAGCAGCTATGGGGGAGATACGCAGTATTTT.

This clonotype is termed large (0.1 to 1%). In nucleotides, the CDR3 is TGCGCCAGCAGCTTGAAGGGGGCGAGGACTGAAGCTTTCTTT. Protein sequence: CASSLKGARTEAFF. V is TRBV5-1 and J is TRBJ1-1; TRBD1 matches 7 bases. Germline lookup yields CDR1 SGHRS and CDR2 YFSETQ. Trimming removed 1 base from V and 5 bases from J; junction bases left unmatched: 5. The CDR3 totals 14 residues.

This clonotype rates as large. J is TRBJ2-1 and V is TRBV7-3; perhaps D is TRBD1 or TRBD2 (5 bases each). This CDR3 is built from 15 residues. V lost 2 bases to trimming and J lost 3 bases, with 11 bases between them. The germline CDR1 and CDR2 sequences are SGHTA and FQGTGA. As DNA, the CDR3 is TGTGCCAGCAGCTTATATTTGGGGGACTACAATGAGCAGTTCTTC. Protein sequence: CASSLYLGDYNEQFF.

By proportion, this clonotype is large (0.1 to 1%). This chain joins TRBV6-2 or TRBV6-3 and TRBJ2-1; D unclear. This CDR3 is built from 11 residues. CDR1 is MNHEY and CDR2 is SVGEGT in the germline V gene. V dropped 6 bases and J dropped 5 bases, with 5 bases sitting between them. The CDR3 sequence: CASRRDNEQFF. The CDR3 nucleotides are TGTGCCAGCAGACGAGACAATGAGCAGTTCTTC.

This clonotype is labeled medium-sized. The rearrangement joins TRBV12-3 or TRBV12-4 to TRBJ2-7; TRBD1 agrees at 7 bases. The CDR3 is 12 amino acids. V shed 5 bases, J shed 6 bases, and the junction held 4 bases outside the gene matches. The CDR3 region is CASSPGTAEQYF. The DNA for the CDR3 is TGTGCCAGCAGTCCCGGGACAGCCGAGCAGTACTTC.

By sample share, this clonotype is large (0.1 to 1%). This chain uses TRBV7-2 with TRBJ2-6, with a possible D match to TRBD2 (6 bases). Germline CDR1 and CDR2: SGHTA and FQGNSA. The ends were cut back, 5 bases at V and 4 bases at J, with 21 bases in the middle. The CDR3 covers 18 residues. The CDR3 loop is CASSGGTARYSGANVLTF. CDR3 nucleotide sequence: TGTGCCAGCAGCGGCGGGACGGCCAGATACTCCGGGGCCAACGTCCTGACTTTC.

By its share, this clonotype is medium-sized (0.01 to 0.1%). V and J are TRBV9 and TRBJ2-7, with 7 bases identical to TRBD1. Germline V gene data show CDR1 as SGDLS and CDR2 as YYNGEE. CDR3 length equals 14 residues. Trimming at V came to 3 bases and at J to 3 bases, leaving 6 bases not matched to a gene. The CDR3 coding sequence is TGTGCCAGCAGCGGACAGGGTGCAGGCTACGAGCAGTACTTC. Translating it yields CASSGQGAGYEQYF.

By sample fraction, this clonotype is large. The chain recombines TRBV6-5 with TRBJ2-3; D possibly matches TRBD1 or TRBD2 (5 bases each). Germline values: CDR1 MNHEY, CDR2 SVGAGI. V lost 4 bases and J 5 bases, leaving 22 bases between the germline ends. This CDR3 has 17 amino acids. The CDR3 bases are TGTGCCAGCAGTTCCCTTCCGCCAGGGACCATCAGAGATACGCAGTATTTT. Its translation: CASSSLPPGTIRDTQYF.

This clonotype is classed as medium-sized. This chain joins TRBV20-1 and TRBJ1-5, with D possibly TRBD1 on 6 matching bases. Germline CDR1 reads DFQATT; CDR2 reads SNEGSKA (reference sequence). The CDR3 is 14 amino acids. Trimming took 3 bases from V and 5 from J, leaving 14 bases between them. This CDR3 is CSASLQGGHQPQHF. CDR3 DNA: TGCAGTGCTAGTCTACAGGGAGGTCATCAGCCCCAGCATTTT.

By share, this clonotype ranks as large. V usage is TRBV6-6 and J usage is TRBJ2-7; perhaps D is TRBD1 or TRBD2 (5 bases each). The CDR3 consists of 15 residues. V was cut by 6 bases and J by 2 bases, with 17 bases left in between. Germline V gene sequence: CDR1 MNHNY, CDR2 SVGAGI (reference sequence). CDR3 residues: CASSTTGTRTYEQYF. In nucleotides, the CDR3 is TGTGCCAGCAGCACAACCGGGACGAGAACCTACGAGCAGTACTTC.

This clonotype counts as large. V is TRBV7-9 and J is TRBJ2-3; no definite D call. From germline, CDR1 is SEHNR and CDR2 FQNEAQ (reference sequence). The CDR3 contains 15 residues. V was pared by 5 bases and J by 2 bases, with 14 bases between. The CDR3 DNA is TGTGCCAGCAGCCCCCCCCTAGACCCCACAGATACGCAGTATTTT. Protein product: CASSPPLDPTDTQYF.

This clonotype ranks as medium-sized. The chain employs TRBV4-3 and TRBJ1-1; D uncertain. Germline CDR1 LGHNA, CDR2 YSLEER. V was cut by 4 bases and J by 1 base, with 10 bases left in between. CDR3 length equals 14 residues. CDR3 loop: CASSLDGTNTEAFF. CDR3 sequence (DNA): TGCGCCAGCAGCCTGGACGGAACGAACACTGAAGCTTTCTTT.

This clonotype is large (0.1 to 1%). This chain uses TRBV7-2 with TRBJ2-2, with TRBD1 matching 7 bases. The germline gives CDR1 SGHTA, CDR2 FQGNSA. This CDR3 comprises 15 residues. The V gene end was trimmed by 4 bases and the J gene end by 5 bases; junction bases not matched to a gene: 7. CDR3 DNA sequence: TGTGCCAGCAGCTACAAAGGGGGCTTGACCGGGGAGCTGTTTTTT. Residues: CASSYKGGLTGELFF. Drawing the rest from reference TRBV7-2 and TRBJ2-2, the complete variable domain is GAGVSQSPSNKVTEKGKDVELRCDPISGHTALYWYRQSLGQGLEFLIYFQGNSAPDKSGLPSDRFSAERTGGSVSTLTIQRTQQEDSAVYLCASSYKGGLTGELFFGEGSRLTVL.

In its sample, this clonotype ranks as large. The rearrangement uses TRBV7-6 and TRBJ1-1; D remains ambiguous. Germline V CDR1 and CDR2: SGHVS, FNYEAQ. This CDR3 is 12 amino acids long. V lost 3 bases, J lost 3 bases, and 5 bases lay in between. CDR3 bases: TGTGCCAGCAGCTTGTCGGACACTGAAGCTTTCTTT. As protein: CASSLSDTEAFF.

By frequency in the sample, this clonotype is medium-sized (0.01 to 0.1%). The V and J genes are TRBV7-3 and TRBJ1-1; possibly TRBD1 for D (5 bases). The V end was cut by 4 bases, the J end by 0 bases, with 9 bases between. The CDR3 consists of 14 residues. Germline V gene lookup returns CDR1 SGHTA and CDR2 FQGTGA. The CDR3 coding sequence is TGTGCCAGCAGCTGGGGGACGGTGAACACTGAAGCTTTCTTT. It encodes CASSWGTVNTEAFF.

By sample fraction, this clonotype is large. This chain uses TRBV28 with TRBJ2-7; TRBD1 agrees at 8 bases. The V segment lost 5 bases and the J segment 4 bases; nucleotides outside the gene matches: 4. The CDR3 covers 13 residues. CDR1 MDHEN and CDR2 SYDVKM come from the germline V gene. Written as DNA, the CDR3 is TGTGCCAGCAGTAAAAGGACAGGGTACGAGCAGTACGTC. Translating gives CASSKRTGYEQYV.